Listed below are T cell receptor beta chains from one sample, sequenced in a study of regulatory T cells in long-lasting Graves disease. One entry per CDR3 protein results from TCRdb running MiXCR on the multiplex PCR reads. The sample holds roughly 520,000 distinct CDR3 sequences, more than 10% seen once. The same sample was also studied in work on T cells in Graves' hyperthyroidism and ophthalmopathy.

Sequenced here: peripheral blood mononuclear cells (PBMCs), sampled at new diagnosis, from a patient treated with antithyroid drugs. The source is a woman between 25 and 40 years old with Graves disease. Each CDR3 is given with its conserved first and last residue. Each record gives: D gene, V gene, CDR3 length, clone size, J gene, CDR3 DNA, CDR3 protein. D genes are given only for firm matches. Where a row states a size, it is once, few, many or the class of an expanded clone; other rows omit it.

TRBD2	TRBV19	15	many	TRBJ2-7	TGTGCCAGTAGTATGGTAGCGGGAGGGTCACACGAGCAGTACTTC	CASSMVAGGSHEQYF
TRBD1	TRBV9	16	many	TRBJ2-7	TGTGCCAGCAGCGTAGCTACGACAGGGGACCCCTACGAGCAGTACTTC	CASSVATTGDPYEQYF
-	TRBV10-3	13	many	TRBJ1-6	TGTGCCATCAGGACAGCGGTTAATTCACCCCTCCACTTT	CAIRTAVNSPLHF
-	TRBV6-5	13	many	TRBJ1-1	TGTGCCAGCAGTTACTCCCTTAACAGCCAAGCTTTCTTT	CASSYSLNSQAFF
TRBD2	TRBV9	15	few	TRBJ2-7	TGTGCCAGCAGCCCCGTCAGGACTAGCGGGGCGGAGCAGTACTTC	CASSPVRTSGAEQYF
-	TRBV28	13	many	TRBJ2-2	TGTGCCAGCAGAACCTACATGGGCGGGGAGCTGTTTTTT	CASRTYMGGELFF
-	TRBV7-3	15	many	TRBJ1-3	TGTGCCAGCAGCTTAGGTCCCGGCTCTGGAAACACCATATATTTT	CASSLGPGSGNTIYF
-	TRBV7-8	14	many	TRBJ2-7	TGTGCCAGCAGCTCAACTTCATGGGTTCGGGAGCAGTACTTC	CASSSTSWVREQYF
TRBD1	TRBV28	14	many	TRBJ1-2	TGTGCCAGCCTGGGCGGACAGGCCAACCTTGGCTACACCTTC	CASLGGQANLGYTF
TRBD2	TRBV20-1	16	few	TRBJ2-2	TGCAGTGCCGGCGGAACTAGCGGATGGAACACCGGGGAGCTGTTTTTT	CSAGGTSGWNTGELFF
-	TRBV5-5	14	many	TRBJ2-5	TGTGCCAGCAGCCACCGGGCTACAGGGGAGACCCAGTACTTC	CASSHRATGETQYF
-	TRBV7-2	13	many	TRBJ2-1	TGTGCCAGCAGCTTTGACCGGGATCATGAGCAGTTCTTC	CASSFDRDHEQFF
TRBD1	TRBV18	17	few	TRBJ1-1	TGTGCCAGCTCACCAGGGTTCCAACAGGGGTGGCACACTGAAGCTTTCTTT	CASSPGFQQGWHTEAFF
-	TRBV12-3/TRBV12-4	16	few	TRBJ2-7	TGTGCCAGCAGCAAAACTGTCCCTAGTTATAGAGGGTCGCAGTACTTC	CASSKTVPSYRGSQYF
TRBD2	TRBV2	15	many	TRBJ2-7	TGTGCCAGCAGCGTGGGGCTAGCGGGCTCCTACGAGCAGTACTTC	CASSVGLAGSYEQYF
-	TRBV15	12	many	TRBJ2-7	TGTGCCACCAGCCGAGGGGGTTACGAGCAGTACTTC	CATSRGGYEQYF
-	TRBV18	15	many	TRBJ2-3	TGTGCCGCCAGGGGTCCGGGTGCGAGCACAGATACGCAGTATTTT	CAARGPGASTDTQYF
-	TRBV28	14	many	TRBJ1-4	TGTGCCAGCGGGGGGAGAAACAGAGACGAAAAACTGTTTTTT	CASGGRNRDEKLFF
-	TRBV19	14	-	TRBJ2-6	TGTGCCAGTAGTATGCCCTCTGGGGCCAACGTCCTGACTTTC	CASSMPSGANVLTF
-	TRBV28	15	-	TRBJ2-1	TGTGCCAGCAGCTTAACCCCCGGGGAGAATAATGAGCAGTTCTTC	CASSLTPGENNEQFF
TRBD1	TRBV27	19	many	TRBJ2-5	TGTGCCAGCAGCTCACGCCCAAGGGGTTTATCAGGGGGCGCGGAGACCCAGTACTTC	CASSSRPRGLSGGAETQYF
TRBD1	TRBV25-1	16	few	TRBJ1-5	TGTGCCAGCAGTGCCTCAGGGGGCAGAGGCAATCAGCCCCAGCATTTT	CASSASGGRGNQPQHF